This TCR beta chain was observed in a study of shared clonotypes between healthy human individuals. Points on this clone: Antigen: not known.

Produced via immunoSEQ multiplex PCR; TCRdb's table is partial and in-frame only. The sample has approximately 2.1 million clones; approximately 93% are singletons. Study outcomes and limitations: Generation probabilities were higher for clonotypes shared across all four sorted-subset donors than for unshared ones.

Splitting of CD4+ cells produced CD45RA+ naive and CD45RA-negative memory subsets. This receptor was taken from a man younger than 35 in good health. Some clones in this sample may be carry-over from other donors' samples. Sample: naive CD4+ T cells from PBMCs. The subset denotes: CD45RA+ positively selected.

The CDR3 sequence is CASSRQWGLYEQYF. CDR3 bases: TGCGCCAGCAGCCGTCAATGGGGGCTCTACGAGCAGTACTTC. The chain couples TRBV4-3 to TRBJ2-7; D possibly corresponds to TRBD1 (6 bases). The CDR3 is made up of 14 amino acids. Germline CDR1 reads LGHNA; CDR2 reads YSLEER. Trimming stripped 4 bases from V and 3 bases from J, with 13 bases between.